Sequencing of this T cell receptor beta chain was carried out in a study of T cells in Graves' hyperthyroidism and ophthalmopathy. Study information: The initial diagnosis was the point when peripheral blood was collected, ahead of any treatment. General study findings and limits: Blood also held most thyroid clonotypes expanded beyond 0.001.

This clonotype was counted at least ten times. Its antigen is not identified. Ophthalmopathy cases scored 3 or more on the Clinical Activity Score and 4 or more on NOSPECS grade, with duration below 3 months. Diagnoses used clinical symptoms, serum thyroxine and TRAb, thyroid ultrasound and orbital computed tomography. Amplification targeted TCR beta CDR3 regions from RNA transcripts. The HTBI primer set was used in a first-round RT-PCR of the TCR CDR3. TCRdb reanalysed the multiplex PCR reads using MiXCR and keeps one entry per CDR3 protein. Of roughly 350,000 distinct CDR3 sequences listed, more than 14% are singletons. The germline CDR1 and CDR2 sequences are SNHLY and FYNNEI. The CDR3 length is 11 residues. The V end lost 8 bases, the J end lost 9 bases, and 11 bases lay between the germline ends.

The J gene is TRBJ2-1, the V gene TRBV2; D is unresolved. The clonotype originates from a woman in her 30s with Graves' ophthalmopathy. Sample: blood. CDR3 nucleotides: TGTGCCAGCCATGGGCGGAGTGAGCAGTTCTTC. Translation: CASHGRSEQFF.